The rows below give T cell receptor beta chains drawn from one sample of a study of identical twins. TCRdb used MiXCR to reprocess the 5' RACE reads, holding one entry per CDR3 protein. Of fewer than 500,000 distinct CDR3 sequences listed, more than 20% are singletons. These data were also reused for a study on T cells expressing NK-cell markers.

The specimen sequenced was CD4+ T cells sorted from blood. These receptors originate from a woman between 18 and 30 years old in good health. Each CDR3 is given with its conserved first and last residue. The D gene is left open where the match is weak. Rows may omit the clone size; those that give it use once, few, many or a size class.

J: TRBJ1-2; V: TRBV6-1; D: TRBD1; size: few; CDR3: CASSGAGGPYGYTF; DNA: TGTGCCAGCAGTGGGGCAGGGGGACCTTATGGCTACACCTTC
J: TRBJ2-1; V: TRBV29-1; D: NA; size: NA; CDR3: CSVKGLRDKWVDEQFF; DNA: TGCAGCGTTAAAGGCCTCCGGGACAAATGGGTGGATGAGCAGTTCTTC
J: TRBJ2-1; V: TRBV20-1; D: TRBD2; size: NA; CDR3: CSARDPSGGDEQFF; DNA: TGCAGTGCTAGAGACCCTAGCGGGGGGGATGAGCAGTTCTTC
J: TRBJ2-5; V: TRBV4-3; D: TRBD2; size: few; CDR3: CASSHVISGRTETQYF; DNA: TGCGCCAGCAGCCACGTCATCAGCGGGAGGACGGAGACCCAGTACTTC
J: TRBJ2-1; V: TRBV5-1; D: TRBD2; size: few; CDR3: CASSLERGSYNEQFF; DNA: TGCGCCAGCAGCTTGGAGCGGGGGTCCTACAATGAGCAGTTCTTC
J: TRBJ2-6; V: TRBV6-1; D: NA; size: once; CDR3: CASSRLMSGANVLTF; DNA: TGTGCCAGCAGCCGTCTTATGTCTGGGGCCAACGTCCTGACTTTC
J: TRBJ2-3; V: TRBV12-3/TRBV12-4; D: NA; size: many; CDR3: CASSRSTGGLVLDTQYF; DNA: TGTGCCAGCAGTCGATCGACAGGGGGACTAGTATTGGATACGCAGTATTTT
J: TRBJ2-7; V: TRBV18; D: NA; size: few; CDR3: CASSPIGTSPEQYF; DNA: TGTGCCAGCTCACCAATAGGAACAAGCCCCGAGCAGTACTTC
J: TRBJ2-7; V: TRBV20-1; D: NA; size: few; CDR3: CSASVGGNTYEQYF; DNA: TGCAGTGCTAGCGTGGGCGGGAATACCTACGAGCAGTACTTC
J: TRBJ1-6; V: TRBV5-1; D: NA; size: few; CDR3: CASSQGRDSPLHF; DNA: TGCGCCAGCAGCCAGGGCCGAGATTCACCCCTCCACTTT
J: TRBJ2-7; V: TRBV2; D: NA; size: NA; CDR3: CASSGDPSSYEQYF; DNA: TGTGCCAGCAGTGGGGACCCTAGCTCCTACGAGCAGTACTTC
J: TRBJ2-3; V: TRBV6-2/TRBV6-3; D: NA; size: few; CDR3: CASSYMRVGGTQYF; DNA: TGTGCCAGCAGTTACATGCGGGTCGGGGGTACGCAGTATTTT
J: TRBJ1-1; V: TRBV12-3/TRBV12-4; D: NA; size: few; CDR3: CASTETANTEAFF; DNA: TGTGCCAGCACCGAGACAGCGAACACTGAAGCTTTCTTT
J: TRBJ2-1; V: TRBV14; D: TRBD2; size: NA; CDR3: CASSFLSGSPYNEQFF; DNA: TGTGCCAGCAGTTTCCTTAGCGGGAGTCCCTACAATGAGCAGTTCTTC
J: TRBJ1-2; V: TRBV12-3/TRBV12-4; D: TRBD1; size: NA; CDR3: CASSYMDRGIGNYGYTF; DNA: TGTGCCAGCAGTTATATGGACAGGGGAATAGGTAACTATGGCTACACCTTC
J: TRBJ2-5; V: TRBV15; D: NA; size: few; CDR3: CATSRDRAGREETQYF; DNA: TGTGCCACCAGCAGAGATCGGGCAGGGAGAGAGGAGACCCAGTACTTC
J: TRBJ2-1; V: TRBV12-3/TRBV12-4; D: NA; size: few; CDR3: CASRPFGGPYNEQFF; DNA: TGTGCCAGCAGGCCGTTTGGAGGTCCGTACAATGAGCAGTTCTTC
J: TRBJ2-5; V: TRBV20-1; D: TRBD2; size: NA; CDR3: CSARGLIGTSGRRVGETQYF; DNA: TGCAGTGCTAGAGGTTTAATCGGGACTAGCGGGAGAAGGGTTGGGGAGACCCAGTACTTC
J: TRBJ2-3; V: TRBV5-1; D: NA; size: NA; CDR3: CASSPGQPMNTQYF; DNA: TGCGCCAGCAGCCCGGGACAACCGATGAATACGCAGTATTTT
J: TRBJ1-2; V: TRBV6-5; D: NA; size: few; CDR3: CASSYSGSGNYGYTF; DNA: TGTGCCAGCAGTTACTCTGGCAGTGGAAACTATGGCTACACCTTC
J: TRBJ2-7; V: TRBV7-9; D: TRBD1; size: many; CDR3: CASSRGQGTYEQYF; DNA: TGTGCCAGCAGCCGCGGACAGGGGACCTACGAGCAGTACTTC
J: TRBJ2-3; V: TRBV6-5; D: NA; size: NA; CDR3: CASRGNADTQYF; DNA: TGTGCCAGCAGGGGAAACGCAGATACGCAGTATTTT
J: TRBJ2-3; V: TRBV7-9; D: TRBD2; size: few; CDR3: CASSWGTTTDTQYF; DNA: TGTGCCAGCAGCTGGGGGACTACTACAGATACGCAGTATTTT
J: TRBJ1-1; V: TRBV25-1; D: NA; size: many; CDR3: CASSEARYTEAFF; DNA: TGTGCCAGCAGTGAAGCCCGGTACACTGAAGCTTTCTTT
J: TRBJ2-4; V: TRBV20-1; D: NA; size: NA; CDR3: CSAPAGFRLRNIQYF; DNA: TGCAGTGCCCCGGCGGGGTTTAGGCTGAGAAACATTCAGTACTTC
J: TRBJ2-3; V: TRBV3-1; D: NA; size: few; CDR3: CASSHPADTQYF; DNA: TGTGCCAGCAGCCACCCAGCAGATACGCAGTATTTT
J: TRBJ2-3; V: TRBV5-1; D: TRBD2; size: many; CDR3: CASSLELAGDTDTQYF; DNA: TGCGCCAGCAGCTTGGAGCTAGCGGGAGACACAGATACGCAGTATTTT
J: TRBJ2-3; V: TRBV12-3/TRBV12-4; D: NA; size: few; CDR3: CASSPGADTDTQYF; DNA: TGTGCCAGCAGCCCAGGGGCTGACACAGATACGCAGTATTTT
J: TRBJ2-5; V: TRBV6-1; D: NA; size: few; CDR3: CASTSLRVLSETQYF; DNA: TGTGCCAGCACCTCTCTCAGGGTCTTGTCAGAGACCCAGTACTTC
J: TRBJ1-1; V: TRBV5-1; D: NA; size: NA; CDR3: CASSLVDSNTEAFF; DNA: TGCGCCAGCAGCTTGGTAGACAGTAACACTGAAGCTTTCTTT
J: TRBJ2-5; V: TRBV5-1; D: TRBD2; size: NA; CDR3: CASGLAGERRETQYF; DNA: TGCGCCAGCGGCCTAGCGGGAGAGAGGCGAGAGACCCAGTACTTC
J: TRBJ2-1; V: TRBV12-5; D: TRBD2; size: NA; CDR3: CASGLRLAGEGNEQFF; DNA: TGTGCTAGTGGTTTGAGGCTAGCGGGGGAGGGAAATGAGCAGTTCTTC
J: TRBJ2-7; V: TRBV12-3/TRBV12-4; D: NA; size: NA; CDR3: CASSPLAGNSYEQYF; DNA: TGTGCCAGCAGTCCCCTGGCAGGGAACTCCTACGAGCAGTACTTC
J: TRBJ1-2; V: TRBV7-2; D: NA; size: few; CDR3: CASRLGPLTTNYGYTF; DNA: TGTGCCAGCAGGTTAGGGCCACTGACTACTAACTATGGCTACACCTTC
J: TRBJ2-5; V: TRBV10-1; D: NA; size: few; CDR3: CASTSPKGIQETQYF; DNA: TGCGCCAGCACATCCCCAAAGGGTATTCAAGAGACCCAGTACTTC
J: TRBJ1-6; V: TRBV18; D: NA; size: few; CDR3: CASSPPGTSGANSPLHF; DNA: TGTGCCAGCTCACCACCCGGGACATCTGGGGCTAATTCACCCCTCCACTTT
J: TRBJ1-1; V: TRBV10-1; D: NA; size: few; CDR3: CASSGEVTEAFF; DNA: TGCGCCAGCAGTGGGGAGGTCACTGAAGCTTTCTTT
J: TRBJ2-3; V: TRBV7-2; D: NA; size: NA; CDR3: CASSQGPFSTDTQYF; DNA: TGTGCCAGCAGCCAGGGACCATTTAGCACAGATACGCAGTATTTT
J: TRBJ1-6; V: TRBV20-1; D: NA; size: NA; CDR3: CSAKYGQLYNSPLHF; DNA: TGCAGTGCAAAATATGGACAGCTCTATAATTCACCCCTCCACTTT
J: TRBJ2-3; V: TRBV20-1; D: TRBD2; size: NA; CDR3: CSAYTTSGRAGDTQYF; DNA: TGCAGTGCTTACACCACTAGCGGGAGGGCCGGGGATACGCAGTATTTT
J: TRBJ2-1; V: TRBV6-4; D: TRBD1; size: few; CDR3: CASSDRDRGRNEQFF; DNA: TGTGCCAGCAGCGACCGGGACAGGGGGCGCAATGAGCAGTTCTTC
J: TRBJ2-3; V: TRBV30; D: TRBD1; size: few; CDR3: CAWSVLHGQGGKSDTQYF; DNA: TGTGCCTGGAGTGTACTTCACGGACAGGGGGGAAAATCAGATACGCAGTATTTT
J: TRBJ2-3; V: TRBV20-1; D: TRBD2; size: NA; CDR3: CSAIGLAGGSDTQYF; DNA: TGCAGTGCTATTGGACTAGCGGGGGGGTCAGATACGCAGTATTTT
J: TRBJ1-2; V: TRBV20-1; D: TRBD1; size: NA; CDR3: CSARQGWDGYTF; DNA: TGCAGTGCCAGACAGGGTTGGGATGGCTACACCTTC
J: TRBJ1-1; V: TRBV20-1; D: NA; size: few; CDR3: CSARAAVAFRGEAFF; DNA: TGCAGTGCTAGAGCAGCCGTGGCTTTCCGCGGTGAAGCTTTCTTT
J: TRBJ1-2; V: TRBV12-3/TRBV12-4; D: NA; size: few; CDR3: CASSLDIWYGYTF; DNA: TGTGCCAGCAGTTTAGACATATGGTATGGCTACACCTTC
J: TRBJ2-3; V: TRBV10-3; D: NA; size: NA; CDR3: CATRGTTTDTQYF; DNA: TGTGCCACGCGCGGGACAACGACAGATACGCAGTATTTT
J: TRBJ2-7; V: TRBV29-1; D: NA; size: NA; CDR3: CSVFYRDEQYF; DNA: TGCAGCGTTTTTTATAGGGACGAGCAGTACTTC
J: TRBJ2-7; V: TRBV7-9; D: NA; size: NA; CDR3: CASSWDRAYEQYF; DNA: TGTGCCAGCAGCTGGGACCGCGCCTACGAGCAGTACTTC
J: TRBJ1-5; V: TRBV5-6; D: NA; size: few; CDR3: CASSLGPINQPQHF; DNA: TGTGCCAGCAGCTTGGGACCGATCAATCAGCCCCAGCATTTT
J: TRBJ1-3; V: TRBV20-1; D: TRBD1; size: few; CDR3: CSAREITGASGNTIYF; DNA: TGCAGTGCTAGAGAGATCACAGGGGCCTCTGGAAACACCATATATTTT
J: TRBJ2-3; V: TRBV27; D: NA; size: NA; CDR3: CASSLSGGYGTDTQYF; DNA: TGTGCCAGCAGTTTAAGTGGCGGGTACGGCACAGATACGCAGTATTTT
J: TRBJ1-2; V: TRBV3-1; D: NA; size: few; CDR3: CASSHYTAGGYTF; DNA: TGTGCCAGCAGCCATTACACAGCGGGAGGCTACACCTTC
J: TRBJ2-5; V: TRBV5-1; D: NA; size: NA; CDR3: CASSLGTPSKETQYF; DNA: TGCGCCAGCAGCCTTGGGACTCCTTCTAAGGAGACCCAGTACTTC
J: TRBJ1-1; V: TRBV20-1; D: TRBD1; size: many; CDR3: CSASQGANTEAFF; DNA: TGCAGTGCTAGCCAGGGGGCGAACACTGAAGCTTTCTTT
J: TRBJ2-2; V: TRBV10-3; D: NA; size: NA; CDR3: CAINPQRDAGELFF; DNA: TGTGCCATCAATCCCCAAAGGGATGCCGGGGAGCTGTTTTTT